This T cell receptor beta chain comes out of a study of blood T cell repertoires in COVID-19 (dated by TCRdb to 2020 to 2022). Background on the whole study: Samples from collaborators originated in the United States, Italy and Spain and spanned both the acute and convalescent phases of COVID-19. The sample metadata nearly always contained a de-identified subject ID, COVID-19 status, age in years and sex. The samples were drawn from the first 160 participants of the ongoing ImmuneRACE study and from 1,254 subjects provided by 6 global collaborators. The prospective study material was composed of cDNA or gDNA derived from T cells, B-cell-depleted T cells, or PBMCs. Where HLA class I and class II types were available, the types were taken from metadata supplied by the sample provider, not from assay-based typing. Deeply sampled blood TCRbeta repertoires from subjects exposed to, actively infected with, or recovered from COVID-19 were included in the dataset. The repertoires were made available in a free public database intended to serve as a resource for research on the immune response to SARS-CoV-2. Study-wide conclusions, independent of this receptor: The quantity of clinical and demographic metadata differed by source and by participant and was supplied without curation.

TCRbeta CDR3 regions were amplified from genomic DNA by means of the immunoSEQ Assay, a bias-controlled multiplex PCR. The authors processed their data as follows. The number of nucleated cells in each sample was estimated by amplification of reference gene primers within the assay. To quantify the absolute abundance of each unique TCRbeta CDR3 rearrangement, sequence reads were collapsed and filtered. For each sample, productive Simpson clonality was calculated as the square root of Simpson's diversity index over productive rearrangements. TCRdb re-hosts the immuneACCESS table, in-frame sequences only. Its copies lack some clones; in the studies checked, an unresolved V gene accounts for under half of them, and the cause for the rest is not known. That table supplies the V and J calls and clone size; D and trimming were determined from the DNA. In all, the sample holds roughly 170,000 clones, and more than 80% of those were seen once. About 7% of the sample goes to the ten largest clones.

Spanning cysteine to phenylalanine, the CDR3 consists of 14 amino acids. Only CDR3 DNA remains: 42 bases, in frame from the first base. CDR1 and CDR2 are read off the germline V gene as SGDLS and YYNGEE. The V and J ends are trimmed by 0 bases and 1 base, leaving 7 bases between them. Details on this clone: Which antigen it targets is not known. No much larger clone is present one base from it, and per-base qualities are unavailable.

The collaborating institutions used their own protocols to collect whole blood in K2EDTA tubes. For TCRbeta analysis, collaborators shipped samples as frozen whole blood, isolated PBMCs, or DNA extracted from either of those sample types. This TCR was recovered from a human donor in a cohort sampled during active COVID-19. Sequencing was performed on peripheral blood. The rearranged chain carries TRBV9 and TRBJ2-5, with TRBD1 tentatively as D gene (5 bases match). In nucleotide form, the sequence is TGTGCCAGCAGCGTAGGGGGCAGCCAAGAGACCCAGTACTTC. It encodes CASSVGGSQETQYF.